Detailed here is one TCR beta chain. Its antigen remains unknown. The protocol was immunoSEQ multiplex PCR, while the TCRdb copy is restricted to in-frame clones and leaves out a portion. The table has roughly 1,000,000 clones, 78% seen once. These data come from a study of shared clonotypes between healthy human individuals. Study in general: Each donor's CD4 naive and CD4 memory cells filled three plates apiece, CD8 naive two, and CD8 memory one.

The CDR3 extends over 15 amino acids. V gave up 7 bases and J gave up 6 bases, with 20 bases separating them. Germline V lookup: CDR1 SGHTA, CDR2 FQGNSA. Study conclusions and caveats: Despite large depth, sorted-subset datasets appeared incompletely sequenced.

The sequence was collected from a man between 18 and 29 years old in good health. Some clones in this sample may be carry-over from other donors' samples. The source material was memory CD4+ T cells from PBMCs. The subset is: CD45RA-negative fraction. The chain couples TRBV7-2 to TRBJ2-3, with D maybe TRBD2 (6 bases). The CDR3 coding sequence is TGTGCCAGCAACGGCCACGGCGGGAAGGGGGATACGCAGTATTTT. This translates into CASNGHGGKGDTQYF.